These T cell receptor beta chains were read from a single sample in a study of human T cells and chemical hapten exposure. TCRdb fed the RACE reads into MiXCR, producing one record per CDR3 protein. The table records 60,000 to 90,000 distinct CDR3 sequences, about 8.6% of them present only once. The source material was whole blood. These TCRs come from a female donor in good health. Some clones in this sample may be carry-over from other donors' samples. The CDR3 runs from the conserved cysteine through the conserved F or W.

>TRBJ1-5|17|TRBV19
CASSILAGDSSNQPQHF
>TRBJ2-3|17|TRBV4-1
CASSRVPGQASTDTQYF
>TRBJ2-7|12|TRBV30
CAWSVSSYEQYF
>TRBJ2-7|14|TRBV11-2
CASSPRDGSYEQYF
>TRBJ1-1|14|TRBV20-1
CSASQGGWGTEAFF
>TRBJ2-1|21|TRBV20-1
CSADPGGADLFKSSSYNEQFF
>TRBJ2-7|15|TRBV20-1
CSARPNHRGPYEQYF
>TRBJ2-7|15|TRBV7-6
CASSAGTALTYEQYF
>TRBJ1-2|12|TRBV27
CASRSREGGYTF
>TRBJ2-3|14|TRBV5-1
CASSLRTSTDTQYF
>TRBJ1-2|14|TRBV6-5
CASSYSPGGYGYTF
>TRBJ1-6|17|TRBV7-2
CASRGTGYWGNNSPLHF
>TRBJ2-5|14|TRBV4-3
CASSQEHLQDTQYF
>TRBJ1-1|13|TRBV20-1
CSANGGMNTEAFF
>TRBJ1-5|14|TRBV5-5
CASSFLSSNQPQHF
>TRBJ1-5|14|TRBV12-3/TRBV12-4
CASSSPGQMGPQHF
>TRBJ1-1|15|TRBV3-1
CASSLQGGYRTEAFF
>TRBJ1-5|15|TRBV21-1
CASSPRRQGNQPQHF
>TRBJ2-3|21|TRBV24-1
CATSDLLTPRTSGGSTDTQYF
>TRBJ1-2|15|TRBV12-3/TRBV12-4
CASSLTWGSNYGYTF
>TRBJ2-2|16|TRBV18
CASSQNGGTNTGELFF
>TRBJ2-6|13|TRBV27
CASSSQGTNVLTF
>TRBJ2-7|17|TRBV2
CASSSTPWGGQGYEQYF
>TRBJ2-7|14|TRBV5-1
CASSYGTGTYEQYF
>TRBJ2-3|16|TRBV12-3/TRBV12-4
CASSFWLEGFSDTQYF
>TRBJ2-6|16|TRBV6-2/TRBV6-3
CASSYSSNPGANVLTF
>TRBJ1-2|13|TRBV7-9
CASSLTESTGYTF
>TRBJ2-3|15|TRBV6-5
CASSYSPDSTDTQYF
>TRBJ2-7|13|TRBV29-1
CSVEEGTSYEQYF
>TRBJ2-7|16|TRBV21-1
CASSPQDSPGSYEQYF
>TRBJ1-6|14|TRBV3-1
CASSQRQGGLPLHF
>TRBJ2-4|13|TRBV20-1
CSARSGGGDIQYF
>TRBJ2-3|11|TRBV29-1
CSVARTDTQYF
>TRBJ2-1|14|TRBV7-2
CASTMRGGGNEQFF
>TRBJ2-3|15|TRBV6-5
CASSYQGGVTDTQYF
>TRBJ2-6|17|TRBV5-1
CASSSPAREGGANVLTF
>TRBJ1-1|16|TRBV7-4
CASSLAYRGIHTEAFF
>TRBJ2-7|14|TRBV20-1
CSARVPGIAYEQYF
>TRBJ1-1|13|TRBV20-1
CSVQGQGRTEAFF
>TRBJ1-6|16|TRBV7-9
CASSLVAGTGVSPLHF
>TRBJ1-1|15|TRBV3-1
CASSHAGQGNTEAFF
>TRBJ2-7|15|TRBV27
CASTPRPGTPYEQYF